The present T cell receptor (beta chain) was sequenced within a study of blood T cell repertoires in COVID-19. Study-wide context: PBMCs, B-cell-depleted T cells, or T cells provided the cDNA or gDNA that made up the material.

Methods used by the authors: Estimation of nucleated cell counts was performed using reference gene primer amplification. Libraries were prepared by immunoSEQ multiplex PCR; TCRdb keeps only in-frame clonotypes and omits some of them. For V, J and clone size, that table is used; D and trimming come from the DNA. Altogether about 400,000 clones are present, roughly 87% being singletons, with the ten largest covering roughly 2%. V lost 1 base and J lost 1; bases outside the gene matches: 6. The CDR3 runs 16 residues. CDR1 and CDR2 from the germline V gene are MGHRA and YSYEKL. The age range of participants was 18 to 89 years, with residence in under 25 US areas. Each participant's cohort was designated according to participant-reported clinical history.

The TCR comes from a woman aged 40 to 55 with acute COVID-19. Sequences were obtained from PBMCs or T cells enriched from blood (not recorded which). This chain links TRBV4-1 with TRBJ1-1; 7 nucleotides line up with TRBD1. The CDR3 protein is CASSQGTTGRNTEAFF. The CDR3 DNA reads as TGCGCCAGCAGCCAAGGAACGACAGGGAGGAACACTGAAGCTTTCTTT.